The rows below give T cell receptor beta chains drawn from one sample of a study of blood T cell repertoires in COVID-19. Sequencing was performed with immunoSEQ multiplex PCR; in TCRdb, only in-frame clones are kept and a portion is missing. This table has roughly 150,000 clones, roughly 77% appearing once. The sequenced sample was peripheral blood. Receptors originate from a human donor in a cohort sampled during active COVID-19. Each CDR3 is given with its conserved first and last residue. A D gene is named only where the DNA matches it firmly.

J gene,D gene,V gene,CDR3 DNA,CDR3 protein
TRBJ2-7,TRBD1,TRBV5-1,TGCGCCAGCAGCACTACCCCGACAGGGGAGAACGAGCAGTACTTC,CASSTTPTGENEQYF
TRBJ2-5,TRBD2,TRBV4-3,TGCGCCAGCAGCCTTCGGACTAGCGACCAAGAGACCCAGTACTTC,CASSLRTSDQETQYF
TRBJ2-7,NA,TRBV21-1,TGTGCCAGCAGCAATCGAGTGGGAGGGCTACTTTCCTACGAGCAGTACTTC,CASSNRVGGLLSYEQYF
TRBJ1-1,NA,TRBV7-3,TGTGCCAGCAGCTTAAGGGTGACAGGAGACACTGAAGCTTTCTTT,CASSLRVTGDTEAFF
TRBJ1-5,TRBD1,TRBV4-3,TGCGCCAGCAGCCAAGAGGCCACAGGGGATCAGCCCCAGCATTTT,CASSQEATGDQPQHF
TRBJ1-2,TRBD1,TRBV28,TGTGCCAGCAGCTCTCCCGGGGACAGGGGGCGGGGGACTGGCTACACCTTC,CASSSPGDRGRGTGYTF
TRBJ2-5,TRBD2,TRBV4-3,TGCGCCAGCAGCCAAGGACTAGCGGAAGAGACCCAGTACTTC,CASSQGLAEETQYF
TRBJ2-1,NA,TRBV27,TGTGCCAGCAGTTTAACCCCAGACGTGGCGGCTTACAATGAGCAGTTCTTC,CASSLTPDVAAYNEQFF
TRBJ1-5,NA,TRBV7-9,TGTGCCAGCAGCCCCGGAACAATCGACAAAAGCAATCAGCCCCAGCATTTT,CASSPGTIDKSNQPQHF
TRBJ2-6,NA,TRBV2,TGTGCCAGCAGTCCGCCAGGGCTAAGAACTGGGGCCAACGTCCTGACTTTC,CASSPPGLRTGANVLTF
TRBJ1-4,NA,TRBV20-1,TGCTCCATCTCGCGGTCCGAAAAACTGTTTTTT,CSISRSEKLFF